This T cell receptor (beta chain) comes out of a study of cytomegalovirus exposure and HLA in healthy donors. Only in-frame clones appear in the TCRdb table, and some are missing; sequencing was by immunoSEQ multiplex PCR. The data hold around 150,000 clones, with 89% observed a single time. Losses at the gene ends were 2 bases for V and 5 bases for J; bases not matched to a gene: 6. Germline CDR1 is SEHNR and CDR2 is FQNEAQ (reference sequence). The CDR3 consists of 15 residues. Study-level findings and limits: Researchers reported that a few CMV-associated chains were confirmed in vitro as CMV antigen-specific. While the bulk of TCR sequences proved rare, some public TCRs turned up in many donors.

Regarding this clone: Antigen specificity is unknown.

The rearrangement links TRBV7-9 to TRBJ2-5; 9 nucleotides line up with TRBD2. The receptor's source is a woman between 18 and 29 years old in good health and CMV-seropositive. Input material: PBMCs. This chain's CDR3 is CASSLLAGGPETQYF. CDR3 nucleotides: TGTGCCAGCAGCTTATTGGCGGGAGGGCCTGAGACCCAGTACTTC.